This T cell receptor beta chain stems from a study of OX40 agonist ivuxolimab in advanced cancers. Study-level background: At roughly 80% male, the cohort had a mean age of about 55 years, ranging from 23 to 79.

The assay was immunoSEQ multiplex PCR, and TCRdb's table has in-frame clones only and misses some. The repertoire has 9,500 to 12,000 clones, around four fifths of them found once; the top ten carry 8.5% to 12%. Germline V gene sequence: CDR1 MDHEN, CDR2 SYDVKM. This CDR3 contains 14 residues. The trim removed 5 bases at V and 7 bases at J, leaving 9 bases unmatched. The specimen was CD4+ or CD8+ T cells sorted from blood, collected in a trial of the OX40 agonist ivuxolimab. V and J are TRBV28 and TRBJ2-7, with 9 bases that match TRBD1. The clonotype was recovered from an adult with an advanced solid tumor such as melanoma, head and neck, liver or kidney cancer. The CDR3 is CASSPGTGPGEQYF. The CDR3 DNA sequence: TGTGCCAGCAGTCCCGGGACAGGGCCCGGAGAGCAGTACTTC.